The following is a TCR beta chain sequence with its context. Its matching antigen is unknown. The PCR used 60 Vbeta and 13 Jbeta primers. Measured with immunoSEQ multiplex PCR; TCRdb has only the in-frame clones, and not every one. The data contain more than 130,000 clones, 80% of them seen just once; the ten biggest clones take up about 5%. This CDR3 spans 14 amino acids. These data are taken from a study of cytomegalovirus exposure and HLA in healthy donors. About the study: One earlier analysis, a look at approximately 180 million T cells, found about 110 million unique TCR beta sequences. Unique TCRs numbering some 80 million, obtained from HLA-typed donors, made up an early data release. Study-wide results and caveats: Donors were assumed by presence/absence analyses to have roughly uniform sequencing depth. CMV antigen specificity was confirmed in vitro for a few CMV-associated chains.

The specimen sequenced was PBMCs. The TCR sequence derives from a male donor in good health and CMV-seronegative. This chain joins TRBV7-5 and TRBJ1-1; TRBD1, the table's D call, lacks a check against the DNA. TRBV7-5 is designated a pseudogene. The CDR3 reads CVRTASGQNTEAFF. CDR3 in DNA: TGTGTCAGAACCGCATCGGGACAAAACACTGAAGCTTTCTTT.